This T cell receptor (beta chain) was retrieved from a study of TIL therapy for anti-PD-1-resistant metastatic lung cancer. Turning to the study itself: Tumor harvest preceded PD-1/PD-L1 blockade, followed by nivolumab treatment. Tumors carried a median about 1.5 non-synonymous mutations per megabase.

Time point given: pre-treatment sample, taken before nivolumab and TIL therapy. The immunoSEQ assay was v3. Survey-level samples got approximately 2 million read pairs; deep-level samples got about 5-6 million. Data came from immunoSEQ multiplex PCR; TCRdb stores just in-frame clones and leaves some out. The sample shows 25,000 to 35,000 clones, 74% of them seen only once. The source was blood, collected at baseline. The TCR comes from a woman between 25 and 85 years old with non-small cell lung cancer.

The CDR3 sequence: CASKTGSSYNSPLHF. Here the CDR3 DNA reads TGTGCCTCGAAAACAGGGAGCTCCTATAATTCACCCCTCCACTTT. V gene TRBV30 combines with J gene TRBJ1-6; D is perhaps TRBD1 (6 bases). Germline V gene sequence: CDR1 GTSNPN, CDR2 SVGIG (reference sequence). Trimming removed 7 bases at V and 0 bases at J, with 13 bases between. This CDR3 has 15 residues.